These 24 T cell receptor beta chains came from one sample sequenced in a study of CD8 T cells in Susac syndrome. An input of about 0.5 to 1 ug of RNA was subjected to reverse transcription using random hexamers. MiXCR was run by TCRdb on the immunoSEQ multiplex PCR reads, yielding one entry per CDR3 protein. The data hold about 200,000 distinct CDR3 sequences, with over 90% observed a single time. Sequencing was performed on CD4+ T cells from PBMCs. All receptors derive from a human donor with multiple sclerosis.

This chain joins TRBV30 and TRBJ1-2; D is possibly TRBD1 (5 bases). V shed 2 bases and J shed 4 bases, with 11 bases lying between them. The CDR3 is made up of 13 amino acids. The germline gives CDR1 GTSNPN, CDR2 SVGIG (reference sequence). CDR3 sequence: CAWSSWDRYGYTF. The CDR3 DNA reads TGTGCCTGGAGTAGCTGGGACCGCTATGGCTACACCTTC. Full variable domain (missing parts from reference TRBV30 and TRBJ1-2): SQTIHQWPATLVQPVGSPLSLECTVEGTSNPNLYWYRQAAGRGLQLLFYSVGIGQISSEVPQNLSASRPQDRQFILSSKKLLLSDSGFYLCAWSSWDRYGYTFGSGTRLTVV.

J is TRBJ2-6 and V is TRBV18, with 7 bases that match TRBD1. Germline V gene data show CDR1 as KGHSH and CDR2 as LQKENI. CDR3 length: 17 residues. V trimming: 0 bases; J trimming: 4 bases; junction bases outside the gene matches: 6. The CDR3, as DNA: TGTGCCAGCTCACCACCGGCACAGGGGTCCGGGGCCAACGTCCTGACTTTC. Residues: CASSPPAQGSGANVLTF.

The chain is built from TRBV29-1 and TRBJ2-7; the match to TRBD2 covers 10 bases. V shed 6 bases, J shed 6 bases, and the junction held 8 bases outside the gene matches. The CDR3 loop spans 13 amino acids. CDR1 is SQVTM, CDR2 ANQGSEA, per germline. For the CDR3, the DNA is TGCAGCGTCGCAGCGGGAGGGCCCCTCGAGCAGTACTTC. Translated, it gives CSVAAGGPLEQYF.

This chain uses TRBV7-2 with TRBJ2-1; unclear D gene. Germline CDR1 SGHTA, CDR2 FQGNSA. The CDR3 is 13 residues long. Deletions cut 1 base from V and 10 bases from J, with 11 bases between. The CDR3 sequence is CASSLGWVGEQFF. The DNA of the CDR3 is TGTGCCAGCAGCTTAGGGTGGGTGGGGGAGCAGTTCTTC.

The chain links TRBV3-1 to TRBJ2-3; D call uncertain. CDR3 length: 14 amino acids. Trimming pared 1 base from V and 2 bases from J, leaving 7 bases between. CDR1 is LGHDT, CDR2 YNNKEL, per germline (reference sequence). The CDR3 nucleotides read TGTGCCAGCAGCCAAGTCCTGTACACAGATACGCAGTATTTT. This codes for CASSQVLYTDTQYF.

This chain joins TRBV20-1 and TRBJ1-1; D not resolved. The germline CDR1 and CDR2 sequences are DFQATT and SNEGSKA (reference sequence). Deletions cut 3 bases from V and 1 base from J, with 3 bases between. The CDR3 length is 11 residues. CDR3 protein: CSASKNTEAFF. The CDR3 DNA follows: TGCAGTGCTAGCAAGAACACTGAAGCTTTCTTT.

The CDR3 DNA follows: TGTGCCAGCAGCCACTCTGGGGTTAGCCCCGGGGAGCTGTTTTTT. This sequence encodes CASSHSGVSPGELFF. The gene calls are TRBV3-1 and TRBJ2-2; D is undetermined. Trimming took 3 bases from V and 6 from J, leaving 14 bases between them. There are 15 residues in the CDR3. CDR1 LGHDT and CDR2 YNNKEL come from the germline V gene (reference sequence).

This chain uses TRBV2 with TRBJ2-7; D is ambiguous. The CDR3 consists of 14 residues. Per the germline V gene, CDR1 is SNHLY and CDR2 is FYNNEI. The V and J ends lost 7 bases and 0 bases respectively, with 13 bases between them. CDR3 sequence: CASTRGVPSYEQYF. The CDR3 DNA is TGTGCCAGCACCCGTGGGGTGCCCTCCTACGAGCAGTACTTC.

This sequence joins TRBV3-1 and TRBJ2-4; a weak D match, TRBD1 (5 bases). The V gene's germline CDR1 is LGHDT and CDR2 YNNKEL (reference sequence). Trimming pared 5 bases from V and 6 bases from J, leaving 14 bases between. The CDR3 runs to 14 residues. The CDR3 DNA is TGTGCCAGCAGCGGCCTGGGGCAGGGAAACATTCAGTACTTC. The encoded protein is CASSGLGQGNIQYF.

The chain employs TRBV20-1 and TRBJ1-4, with D unclear. The CDR3 runs 14 residues. V shed 0 bases and J shed 8 bases, with 13 bases lying between them. Germline V CDR1 and CDR2: DFQATT, SNEGSKA (reference sequence). The CDR3 DNA reads as TGCAGTGCTAGAGAACCGAGGGCGGGGGAAAAACTGTTTTTT. It specifies CSAREPRAGEKLFF.

CDR3 residues: CASSLKTSGSGEQYF. The CDR3 coding sequence is TGCGCCAGCAGCTTGAAGACTAGCGGGAGCGGCGAGCAGTACTTC. V gene TRBV5-1 combines with J gene TRBJ2-7, with 12 bases matching TRBD2. Germline values: CDR1 SGHRS, CDR2 YFSETQ. The CDR3 sequence is 15 residues long. Germline trimming cut 1 base from V and 6 bases from J; bases unmatched to any gene: 5.

The rearrangement joins TRBV20-1 to TRBJ1-2, with D unclear. The germline CDR1 and CDR2 sequences are DFQATT and SNEGSKA (reference sequence). Trimming pared 1 base from V and 8 bases from J, leaving 20 bases between. The CDR3 is 15 residues long. The CDR3 nucleotides are TGCAGTGCTAGAGGGTGGGAAGGGAACCTTCGGGGCTACACCTTC. This translates into CSARGWEGNLRGYTF.

V usage is TRBV6-6 and J usage is TRBJ2-1; D gene ambiguous. CDR3 length equals 12 residues. The V end lost 2 bases, the J end lost 8 bases, and 7 bases lay between the germline ends. CDR1 and CDR2 from the germline V gene are MNHNY and SVGAGI (reference sequence). The CDR3 DNA reads as TGTGCCAGCAGTTACGACTGGGATGAGCAGTTCTTC. Encoded protein: CASSYDWDEQFF.

The gene calls are TRBV6-1 and TRBJ2-1; maybe TRBD2 (6 bases). V lost 7 bases and J 8 bases, leaving 24 bases between the germline ends. The CDR3 is 16 amino acids. Germline assignment: CDR1 MNHNS and CDR2 SASEGT. The CDR3 spells CASIPSGTLGLDEQFF. DNA of the CDR3: TGTGCCAGCATTCCCTCCGGGACTCTAGGCCTGGATGAGCAGTTCTTC.

This sequence joins TRBV15 and TRBJ2-3, with 8 bases matching TRBD1. The V segment lost 9 bases and the J segment 1 base; nucleotides outside the gene matches: 6. From germline, CDR1 is LNHNV and CDR2 YYDKDF (reference sequence). The CDR3 runs 14 residues. The CDR3 region has the DNA TGTGCCACAAAACCGGGACAGGGCACAGATACGCAGTATTTT. It specifies CATKPGQGTDTQYF.

J is TRBJ2-1 and V is TRBV30, with 7 bases lining up with TRBD2. With 4 bases clipped from V and 6 bases from J, the junction kept 9 bases outside the gene matches. There are 14 residues in the CDR3. Germline V gives CDR1 GTSNPN, CDR2 SVGIG (reference sequence). CDR3 in amino acids: CAWIPPGEGNEQFF. DNA for the CDR3: TGTGCCTGGATCCCGCCGGGGGAGGGCAATGAGCAGTTCTTC.

V gene TRBV7-6 combines with J gene TRBJ2-3; 8 nucleotides align to TRBD2. The germline V gene has CDR1 SGHVS and CDR2 FNYEAQ. The CDR3 consists of 16 residues. J lost 3 bases, V lost 5 bases, and 10 bases had no gene match. DNA of the CDR3: TGTGCCAGCAGCCCTCTTAGCGGGACGACGACAGATACGCAGTATTTT. It yields the protein CASSPLSGTTTDTQYF.

The chain has TRBV5-6 and TRBJ2-3; D is uncertain. The CDR3 spans 15 residues. Germline CDR1 and CDR2: SGHDT and YYEEEE. With 2 bases removed from V and 1 base from J, the gap between germline ends came to 11 bases. CDR3 protein: CASSLWSRRTDTQYF. As DNA, the CDR3 is TGTGCCAGCAGCTTATGGTCCAGACGCACAGATACGCAGTATTTT.

The J gene is TRBJ2-7, the V gene TRBV15; D unclear. Germline lookup yields CDR1 LNHNV and CDR2 YYDKDF (reference sequence). This CDR3 is 14 amino acids long. V dropped 3 bases and J dropped 2 bases, with 11 bases sitting between them. The CDR3 sequence: CATSRTQPAYEQYF. For the CDR3, the DNA is TGTGCCACCAGCAGGACCCAGCCTGCCTACGAGCAGTACTTC.

The chain uses TRBV30 and TRBJ1-1, with D uncertain. Germline lookup yields CDR1 GTSNPN and CDR2 SVGIG (reference sequence). V gave up 2 bases and J gave up 5 bases, with 6 bases separating them. CDR3 length equals 11 residues. The CDR3 loop is CAWSRRTEAFF. The CDR3, as DNA: TGTGCCTGGAGTCGGCGGACTGAAGCTTTCTTT.

J is TRBJ1-1 and V is TRBV29-1, with no clear D. The CDR3 runs 12 residues. CDR1 SQVTM and CDR2 ANQGSEA come from the germline V gene. Between the trimmed V and J ends, which lost 4 bases and 0 bases, there was a span of 6 bases. CDR3 nucleotides: TGCAGCGTTGGACAAATGAACACTGAAGCTTTCTTT. As protein: CSVGQMNTEAFF. The variable domain in full, completed from reference TRBV29-1 and TRBJ1-1, reads SAVISQKPSRDICQRGTSLTIQCQVDSQVTMMFWYRQQPGQSLTLIATANQGSEATYESGFVIDKFPISRPNLTFSTLTVSNMSPEDSSIYLCSVGQMNTEAFFGQGTRLTVV.

This sequence joins TRBV11-2 and TRBJ2-7, with 7 bases aligning to TRBD1. This CDR3 region has 14 residues. The ends lost 6 bases at V and 7 bases at J; junction bases unmatched: 12. Germline assignment: CDR1 SGHAT and CDR2 FQNNGV. CDR3 sequence: CASSSRTGGREQYF. The CDR3 nucleotides are TGTGCCAGCAGTTCAAGGACAGGTGGGAGAGAGCAGTACTTC.

This clonotype came up once. The chain joins TRBV20-1 to TRBJ2-7; 7 bases map to TRBD2. Looked up from germline, CDR1 is DFQATT and CDR2 is SNEGSKA (reference sequence). V was clipped by 6 bases and J by 0 bases; unmatched bases: 11. There are 15 residues in the CDR3. The CDR3 loop is CSAKVASGNSYEQYF. The CDR3 coding sequence is TGCAGTGCAAAAGTGGCCAGCGGGAACTCCTACGAGCAGTACTTC.

The genes are TRBV3-1 and TRBJ2-2, with unresolved D. V was trimmed by 5 bases and J by 0 bases, leaving 7 bases between them. This CDR3 spans 14 amino acids. Germline V gene lookup returns CDR1 LGHDT and CDR2 YNNKEL (reference sequence). DNA for the CDR3: TGTGCCAGCAGCTATTTTTCGAACACCGGGGAGCTGTTTTTT. It translates to CASSYFSNTGELFF.